The clone carrying this T cell receptor beta chain was observed once. These data originate in a study of blood T cell repertoires in COVID-19. Study-level information: Italy, Spain and the United States were the sources of the convalescent and acute COVID-19 samples. Nucleic acid was either cDNA or gDNA, and it came from T cells, B-cell-depleted T cells, or PBMCs.

The repertoire was sequenced with immunoSEQ multiplex PCR; TCRdb's copy has only in-frame clones and lacks some. In the table there are about 250,000 clones, 85% to 90% of which are singletons. This CDR3 has 19 amino acids. CDR1 and CDR2 (germline): MNHNS, SASEGT. Germline trimming cut 0 bases from V and 2 bases from J; bases unmatched to any gene: 11. This clonotype originated in a woman aged 40 to 50 who had recovered from COVID-19. The chain carries TRBV6-1 and TRBJ2-1, with TRBD2 matching over 9 bases. The sequencing input was peripheral blood. The DNA of the CDR3 is TGTGCCAGCAGTGAAGCGCGGGGGGGCCTGGGTAGCGCCTACAATGAGCAGTTCTTC. Amino acids: CASSEARGGLGSAYNEQFF.